One sample yielded the 12 T cell receptor beta chains listed below, sequenced in a study of blood T cell repertoires in COVID-19. Produced via immunoSEQ multiplex PCR; TCRdb's table is partial and in-frame only. The top ten hold around 18% of the sample, which has approximately 99,000 clones, 79% seen once. Sample: peripheral blood. The receptors originated from a woman older than 75 with active or convalescent COVID-19.

This clone came up a few times. The chain combines TRBV5-1 with TRBJ1-2, with 9 nucleotides matching TRBD1. Germline CDR1 reads SGHRS; CDR2 reads YFSETQ. This CDR3 is built from 15 residues. The V segment lost 0 bases and the J segment 5 bases; nucleotides outside the gene matches: 5. In DNA form, the CDR3 reads TGCGCCAGCAGCTTGGCCCCGGGACAGGGATATGGCTACACCTTC. This codes for CASSLAPGQGYGYTF.

The table lists this clone with a few counts. CDR3 loop: CASSPERDSPYNEQFF. DNA of the CDR3: TGTGCCAGCAGTCCGGAACGGGACAGCCCCTACAATGAGCAGTTCTTC. The genes are TRBV28 and TRBJ2-1; TRBD1 matches at 7 bases. This CDR3 has 16 residues. V gave up 5 bases and J gave up 2 bases; unmatched junction bases: 9. Per germline, CDR1 MDHEN and CDR2 SYDVKM.

The chain is built from TRBV9 and TRBJ2-1, with D perhaps TRBD2 (6 bases). Germline values: CDR1 SGDLS, CDR2 YYNGEE. The V and J ends lost 0 bases and 4 bases respectively, with 11 bases between them. The CDR3 contains 15 residues. In DNA form, the CDR3 reads TGTGCCAGCAGCGTAGGTCCTAGCGCGTACAATGAGCAGTTCTTC. Amino acid sequence: CASSVGPSAYNEQFF.

CDR3 in amino acids: CASSALTSGNYNEQFF. DNA of the CDR3: TGTGCCAGCAGTGCCCTGACTAGCGGCAACTACAATGAGCAGTTCTTC. The chain combines TRBV25-1 with TRBJ2-1, with TRBD2 identical over 9 bases. The CDR3 covers 16 residues. The germline gives CDR1 MGHDK, CDR2 SYGVNS. Unmatched junction bases numbered 7, after V lost 4 bases and J lost 3 bases.

Remarks on this clone: Sequence at one end of the junction differs from germline and may be a read error. The rearrangement joins TRBV5-1 to TRBJ2-5; maybe TRBD2 (6 bases). The germline CDR1 and CDR2 sequences are SGHRS and YFSETQ. This CDR3 contains 15 residues. The CDR3 loop reads CASSLGDWQGGTQYF. As DNA, the CDR3 is TGTGCCAGCAGCTTGGGGGACTGGCAGGGTGGGACCCAGTACTTC.

This sequence joins TRBV11-2 and TRBJ1-1; D may be TRBD1 (5 bases). The CDR3 runs to 13 residues. Germline CDR1 and CDR2: SGHAT and FQNNGV. Trimming shortened V by 6 bases and J by 0 bases, and 8 bases separated the two germline ends. The chain's CDR3 is CASRRGVNTEAFF. The CDR3 DNA reads as TGTGCCAGCAGGCGGGGGGTGAACACTGAAGCTTTCTTT.

Only a few counts were recorded for this clone. V gene TRBV28 combines with J gene TRBJ2-3, with D perhaps TRBD1 (7 bases). This CDR3 comprises 15 residues. V lost 6 bases and J 3 bases, leaving 16 bases between the germline ends. CDR1 is MDHEN, CDR2 SYDVKM, per germline. The CDR3 spells CASRMRGRGTDTQYF. The CDR3 nucleotides read TGTGCCAGCAGGATGCGGGGCAGGGGGACAGATACGCAGTATTTT.

This chain connects TRBV6-5 to TRBJ2-5; the match to TRBD1 covers 7 bases. In germline, CDR1 is MNHEY, CDR2 SVGAGI. V trimming: 2 bases; J trimming: 2 bases; junction bases outside the gene matches: 2. The CDR3 loop spans 14 amino acids. The CDR3 bases are TGTGCCAGCAGTTACCCAGGGGGACAAGAGACCCAGTACTTC. Translation: CASSYPGGQETQYF.

The V and J genes are TRBV6-5 and TRBJ1-3, with 7 bases matching TRBD1. Germline-derived CDR1 and CDR2 are MNHEY and SVGAGI. Germline trimming cut 5 bases from V and 3 bases from J; bases unmatched to any gene: 7. CDR3 length: 15 residues. This chain's CDR3 is CASSTTGDSGNTIYF. DNA of the CDR3: TGTGCCAGCAGTACTACAGGGGATAGTGGAAACACCATATATTTT.

This clone was recorded a few times. The chain recombines TRBV28 with TRBJ2-3, with D possibly TRBD2 on 6 matching bases. This CDR3 is 12 amino acids long. Per the germline V gene, CDR1 is MDHEN and CDR2 is SYDVKM. V gave up 9 bases and J gave up 5 bases, with 12 bases separating them. CDR3 sequence reads: CASSPGGDTQYF. The CDR3 DNA reads TGTGCCAGTTCCCCCGGGGGAGATACGCAGTATTTT. The whole variable domain, filled in from reference TRBV28 and TRBJ2-3, reads DVKVTQSSRYLVKRTGEKVFLECVQDMDHENMFWYRQDPGLGLRLIYFSYDVKMKEKGDIPEGYSVSREKKERFSLILESASTNQTSMYLCASSPGGDTQYFGPGTRLTVL.

The CDR3 DNA follows: TGCGCCAGCAGCTTGGCCCAGGGGAGAGAGACCCAGTACTTC. Translated: CASSLAQGRETQYF. The V call is TRBV5-1, the J call TRBJ2-5; possibly TRBD1 for D (6 bases). Trimming took 0 bases from V and 4 from J, leaving 10 bases between them. The CDR3 sequence is 14 residues long. Germline values: CDR1 SGHRS, CDR2 YFSETQ.

The chain couples TRBV5-1 to TRBJ1-5, with 9 bases matching TRBD1. Germline loops: CDR1 SGHRS, CDR2 YFSETQ. V shed 9 bases and J 5 bases; nucleotides not matched to a gene: 18. CDR3 size: 17 residues. CDR3 loop: CANPSRDREVWDQPQHF. The CDR3 nucleotides read TGCGCCAACCCCAGTAGGGACAGGGAGGTATGGGATCAGCCCCAGCATTTT.